The 12 T cell receptor beta chains below come from one sample, sequenced in a study of shared T cell receptors in the human thymus (dated by TCRdb to about 2021). Libraries were prepared through the immunoSEQ multiplex PCR assay. The table comes from immuneACCESS by way of TCRdb, which keeps in-frame sequences with V and J called. Part of the clones is missing from these tables; in studies checked, under half for an unresolved V gene and the rest for unknown reasons. The sample table records 500,000 to 750,000 clones; approximately 90% of these occur just once. The ten top clones hold about 0.01% of the sample. The same sample was also used in a study of human thymus T cells.

The sequenced material came from thymocytes. These TCRs come from a boy under two years old with a congenital heart defect. Donor details come from another sample of the same person, matched by shared clones.

The chain's CDR3 is CASSLCERGNTEAFF. In nucleotides, the CDR3 is TGTGCCAGCAGTTTATGCGAAAGGGGGAACACTGAAGCTTTCTTT. The V gene is TRBV28, the J gene TRBJ1-1; D possibly corresponds to TRBD1 (5 bases). The V gene's germline CDR1 is MDHEN and CDR2 SYDVKM. Trimming cost V 0 bases and J 1 base, with 9 bases left between them. The CDR3 spans 15 residues.

This chain uses TRBV25-1 with TRBJ2-7, with D perhaps matching TRBD2 (5 bases). Germline CDR1 and CDR2: MGHDK and SYGVNS. Deletions cut 6 bases from V and 2 bases from J, with 14 bases between. The CDR3 is made up of 14 amino acids. The CDR3 region has the DNA TGTGCCAGCAGGGACGGGAAACACCCCTACGAGCAGTACTTC. Translation gives CASRDGKHPYEQYF.

The chain carries TRBV6-6 and TRBJ2-4; D is possibly TRBD1 (5 bases). V lost 7 bases, J lost 6 bases, and 13 bases lay in between. The CDR3 runs 13 residues. The germline gives CDR1 MNHNY, CDR2 SVGAGI (reference sequence). CDR3 loop: CASTQDTLNIQYF. The CDR3 DNA reads TGTGCCAGCACCCAGGACACGTTAAACATTCAGTACTTC.

The chain links TRBV4-1 to TRBJ1-6, with D hard to call. V was trimmed by 3 bases and J by 10 bases, leaving 22 bases between them. The CDR3 has 17 residues. Germline assignment: CDR1 MGHRA and CDR2 YSYEKL. In DNA form, the CDR3 reads TGCGCCAGCAGCCAGGACGTTACTTATAGGACTGGGTCACCCCTCCACTTT. Its protein is CASSQDVTYRTGSPLHF.

This chain links TRBV4-3 with TRBJ2-5, with 11 nucleotides matching TRBD2. The last part of the DNA fits TRBJ2-7 better; the J call may be wrong. CDR3 length: 14 amino acids. Germline V gene data show CDR1 as LGHNA and CDR2 as YSLEER. The CDR3 protein is CARGLAVISYEQYF. The CDR3 region has the DNA TGCGCCAGGGGACTAGCGGTTATCTCCTACGAGCAGTACTTC.

In its sample, this clone was seen once. The gene calls are TRBV6-1 and TRBJ1-5; D is perhaps TRBD1 (5 bases). The CDR3 runs 15 residues. Trimming took 4 bases from V and 1 from J, leaving 11 bases between them. The germline gives CDR1 MNHNS, CDR2 SASEGT. CDR3 region: CASSAGGPSNQPQHF. CDR3 DNA: TGTGCCAGCAGTGCGGGGGGACCGAGCAATCAGCCCCAGCATTTT.

This clone was recorded a few times. The chain joins TRBV11-3 to TRBJ2-3, with 14 bases matching TRBD2. The CDR3 is 16 amino acids. Germline loops: CDR1 SGHNT, CDR2 YENEEA. V trimming: 4 bases; J trimming: 3 bases; junction bases outside the gene matches: 3. The CDR3 sequence: CASSSRLAGGTDTQYF. CDR3 DNA: TGTGCCAGCAGCTCAAGACTAGCGGGAGGGACAGATACGCAGTATTTT.

J is TRBJ1-5 and V is TRBV27, with TRBD1 identical over 9 bases. The CDR3 runs to 14 residues. With 5 bases clipped from V and 6 bases from J, the junction kept 5 bases outside the gene matches. Looked up from germline, CDR1 is MNHEY and CDR2 is SMNVEV (reference sequence). CDR3 sequence (DNA): TGTGCCAGCAGTCTTGGACAGGGGAGTCAGCCCCAGCATTTT. Amino acid sequence: CASSLGQGSQPQHF.

This sequence joins TRBV6-6 and TRBJ2-7; D is perhaps TRBD1 (5 bases). This CDR3 has 14 residues. V was pared by 7 bases and J by 6 bases, with 19 bases between. The germline CDR1 and CDR2 sequences are MNHNY and SVGAGI (reference sequence). CDR3 protein: CASTSTETPGEQYF. Here the CDR3 DNA reads TGTGCCAGCACATCGACAGAAACCCCGGGCGAGCAGTACTTC.

The chain employs TRBV6-5 and TRBJ2-5; 9 bases are shared with TRBD2. The V and J ends lost 4 bases and 10 bases, in that order; junction bases with no gene match: 13. The CDR3 has 15 amino acids. Germline V lookup: CDR1 MNHEY, CDR2 SVGAGI. CDR3 sequence: CASSLRGLAPRDQYF. The CDR3 DNA reads TGTGCCAGCAGTTTGCGGGGACTAGCTCCTAGGGACCAGTACTTC.

The genes are TRBV4-3 and TRBJ2-1, with 8 nucleotides matching TRBD2. Germline loops: CDR1 LGHNA, CDR2 YSLEER. CDR3 size: 14 residues. The V and J ends lost 6 bases and 6 bases, in that order; junction bases with no gene match: 7. This chain's CDR3 is CASRPTSGRNEQFF. CDR3 coding DNA: TGCGCCAGCAGGCCCACTAGCGGACGCAATGAGCAGTTCTTC.

This rearrangement joins TRBV5-6 to TRBJ2-2, with 8 bases lining up with TRBD1. The V gene's germline CDR1 is SGHDT and CDR2 YYEEEE. This CDR3 is built from 15 residues. After removal of 7 bases from V and 0 bases from J, the junction contained 5 bases not matched to a gene. The DNA of the CDR3 is TGTGCCAGCTGCCGACAGGGGCCGAACACCGGGGAGCTGTTTTTT. Translating gives CASCRQGPNTGELFF.